Described below is a single T cell receptor beta chain sequence and its context. This sample was taken from a study of blood T cell repertoires in COVID-19. Background on the study: The United States, Italy and Spain were the sources of the acute and convalescent COVID-19 samples. T cells, B-cell-depleted T cells, or PBMCs supplied cDNA or gDNA.

Original processing methods: Reference gene primers were amplified, and this amplification served to estimate nucleated cell counts. Clones were sequenced by immunoSEQ multiplex PCR, and TCRdb holds only the in-frame ones, with some missing. V and J calls and clone size are as listed in that table; D and trimming were resolved from the DNA. The sample includes about 100,000 clones, roughly four fifths of them seen just once. CDR1 is MDHEN, CDR2 SYDVKM, per germline. With V trimmed by 5 bases and J by 2 bases, 3 bases remained unmatched. CDR3 length: 14 residues. The origin of this receptor is a man between 60 and 75 years old with acute or convalescent COVID-19. The chain joins TRBV28 to TRBJ1-3; 7 bases match TRBD1. The sequenced sample was peripheral blood. CDR3 nucleotides: TGTGCCAGCAGTCTAGACAGGGCTGGAAACACCATATATTTT. It translates to CASSLDRAGNTIYF.